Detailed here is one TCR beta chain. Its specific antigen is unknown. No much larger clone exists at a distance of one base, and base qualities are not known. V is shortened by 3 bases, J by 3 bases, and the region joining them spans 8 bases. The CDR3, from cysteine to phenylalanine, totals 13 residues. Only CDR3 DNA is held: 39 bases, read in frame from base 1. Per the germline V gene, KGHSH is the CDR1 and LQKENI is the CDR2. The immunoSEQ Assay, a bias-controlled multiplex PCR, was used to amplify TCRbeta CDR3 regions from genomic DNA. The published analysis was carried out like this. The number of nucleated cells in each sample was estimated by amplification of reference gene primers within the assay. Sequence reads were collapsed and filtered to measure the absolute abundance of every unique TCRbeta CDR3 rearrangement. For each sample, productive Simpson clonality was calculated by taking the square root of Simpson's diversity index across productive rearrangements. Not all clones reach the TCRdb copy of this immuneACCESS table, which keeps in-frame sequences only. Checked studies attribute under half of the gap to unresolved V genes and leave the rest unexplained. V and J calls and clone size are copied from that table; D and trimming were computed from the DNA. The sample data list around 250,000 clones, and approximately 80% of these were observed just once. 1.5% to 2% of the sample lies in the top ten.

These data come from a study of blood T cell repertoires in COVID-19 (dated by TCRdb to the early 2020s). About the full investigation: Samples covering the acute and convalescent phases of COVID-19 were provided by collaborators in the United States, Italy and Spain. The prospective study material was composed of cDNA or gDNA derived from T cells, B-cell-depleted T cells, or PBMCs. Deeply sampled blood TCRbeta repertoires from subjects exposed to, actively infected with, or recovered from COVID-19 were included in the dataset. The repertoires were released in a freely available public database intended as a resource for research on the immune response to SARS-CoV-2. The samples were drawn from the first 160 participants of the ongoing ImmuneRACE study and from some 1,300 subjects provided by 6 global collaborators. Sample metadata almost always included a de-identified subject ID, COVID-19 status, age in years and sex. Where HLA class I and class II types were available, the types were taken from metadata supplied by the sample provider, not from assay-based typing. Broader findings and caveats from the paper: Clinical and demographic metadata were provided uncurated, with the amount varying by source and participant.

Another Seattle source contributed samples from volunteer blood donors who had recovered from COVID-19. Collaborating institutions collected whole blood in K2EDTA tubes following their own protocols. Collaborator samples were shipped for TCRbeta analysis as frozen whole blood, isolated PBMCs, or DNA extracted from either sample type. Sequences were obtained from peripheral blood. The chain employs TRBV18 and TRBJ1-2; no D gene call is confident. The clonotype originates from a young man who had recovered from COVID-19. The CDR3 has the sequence CASSPEDDYGYTF. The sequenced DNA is TGTGCCAGCTCACCGGAGGATGACTATGGCTACACCTTC.